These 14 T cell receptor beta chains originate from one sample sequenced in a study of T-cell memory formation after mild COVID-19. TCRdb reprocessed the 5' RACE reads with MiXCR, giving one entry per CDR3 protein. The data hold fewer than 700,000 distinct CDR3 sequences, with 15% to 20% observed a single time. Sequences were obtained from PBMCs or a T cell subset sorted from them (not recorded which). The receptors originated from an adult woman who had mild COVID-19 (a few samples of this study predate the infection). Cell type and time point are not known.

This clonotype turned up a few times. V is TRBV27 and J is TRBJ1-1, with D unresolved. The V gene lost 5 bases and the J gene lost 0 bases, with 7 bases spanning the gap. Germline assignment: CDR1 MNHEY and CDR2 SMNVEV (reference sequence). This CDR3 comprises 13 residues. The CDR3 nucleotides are TGTGCCAGCAGTACCGGTCTGAACACTGAAGCTTTCTTT. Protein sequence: CASSTGLNTEAFF.

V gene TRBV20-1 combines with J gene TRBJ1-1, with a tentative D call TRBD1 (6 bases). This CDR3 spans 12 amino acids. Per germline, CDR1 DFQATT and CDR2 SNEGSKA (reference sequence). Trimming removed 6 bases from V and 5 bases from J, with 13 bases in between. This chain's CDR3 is CSAGGGGTEAFF. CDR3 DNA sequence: TGCAGTGCAGGGGGAGGGGGGACTGAAGCTTTCTTT.

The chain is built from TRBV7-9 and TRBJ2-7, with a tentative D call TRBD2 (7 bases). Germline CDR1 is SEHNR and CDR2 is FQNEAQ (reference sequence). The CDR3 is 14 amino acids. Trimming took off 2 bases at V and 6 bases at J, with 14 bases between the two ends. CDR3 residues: CASSLTGRVLEQYF. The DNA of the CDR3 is TGTGCCAGCAGCTTAACAGGGAGGGTCCTCGAGCAGTACTTC.

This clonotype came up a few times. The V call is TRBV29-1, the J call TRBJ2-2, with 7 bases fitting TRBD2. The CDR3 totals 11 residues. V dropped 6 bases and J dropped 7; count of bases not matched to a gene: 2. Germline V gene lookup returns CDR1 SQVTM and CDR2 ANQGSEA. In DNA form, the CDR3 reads TGCAGCGTGGGGGGGGACGGGGAGCTGTTTTTT. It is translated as CSVGGDGELFF.

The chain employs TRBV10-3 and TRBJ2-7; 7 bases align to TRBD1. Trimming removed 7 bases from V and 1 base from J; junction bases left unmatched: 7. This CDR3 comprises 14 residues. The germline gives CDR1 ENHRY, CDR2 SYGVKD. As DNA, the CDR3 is TGTGCCATCATGTCGGCAGGGGGATCCTACGAGCAGTACTTC. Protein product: CAIMSAGGSYEQYF.

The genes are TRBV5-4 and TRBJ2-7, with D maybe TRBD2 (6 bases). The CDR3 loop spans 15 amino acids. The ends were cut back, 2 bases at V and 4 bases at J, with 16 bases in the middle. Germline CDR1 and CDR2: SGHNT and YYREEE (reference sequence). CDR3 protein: CASSFNPAGRYEQYF. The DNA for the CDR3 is TGTGCCAGCAGCTTCAACCCGGCGGGGAGATACGAGCAGTACTTC.

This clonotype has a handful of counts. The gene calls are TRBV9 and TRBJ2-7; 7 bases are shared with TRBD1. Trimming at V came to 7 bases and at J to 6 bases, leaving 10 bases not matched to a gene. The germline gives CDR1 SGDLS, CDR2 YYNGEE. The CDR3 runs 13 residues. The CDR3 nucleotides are TGTGCCAGCGGGGAAACAGGGGTCGGCGAGCAGTACTTC. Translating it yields CASGETGVGEQYF.

Written as DNA, the CDR3 is TGCAGTGCTAGAGGATCGGGACTAGCGTTACACAATGAGCAGTTCTTC. Its protein is CSARGSGLALHNEQFF. V and J are TRBV20-1 and TRBJ2-1; the match to TRBD2 covers 10 bases. J was trimmed by 5 bases and V by 1 base; bases with no gene match: 8. Germline loops: CDR1 DFQATT, CDR2 SNEGSKA (reference sequence). The CDR3 loop spans 16 amino acids.

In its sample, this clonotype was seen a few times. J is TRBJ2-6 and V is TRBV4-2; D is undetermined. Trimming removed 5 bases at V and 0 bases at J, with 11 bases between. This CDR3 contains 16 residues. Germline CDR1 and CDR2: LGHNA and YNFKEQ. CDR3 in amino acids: CASSTTGSSGANVLTF. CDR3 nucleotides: TGTGCCAGCAGCACGACGGGTAGCTCTGGGGCCAACGTCCTGACTTTC.

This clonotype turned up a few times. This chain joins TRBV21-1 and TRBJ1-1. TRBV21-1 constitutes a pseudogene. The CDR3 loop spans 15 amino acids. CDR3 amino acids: CASIENERRNTEAFF. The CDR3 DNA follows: TGTGCCAGCATCGAGAACGAGAGGAGGAACACTGAAGCTTTCTTT.

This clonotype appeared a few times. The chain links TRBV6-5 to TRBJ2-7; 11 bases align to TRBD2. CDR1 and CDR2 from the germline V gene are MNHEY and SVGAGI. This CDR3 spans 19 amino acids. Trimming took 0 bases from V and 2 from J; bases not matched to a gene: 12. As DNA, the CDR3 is TGTGCCAGCAGTTACTCGACCCCTTCGACTAGCGGGGAAGCCTACGAGCAGTACTTC. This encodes CASSYSTPSTSGEAYEQYF.

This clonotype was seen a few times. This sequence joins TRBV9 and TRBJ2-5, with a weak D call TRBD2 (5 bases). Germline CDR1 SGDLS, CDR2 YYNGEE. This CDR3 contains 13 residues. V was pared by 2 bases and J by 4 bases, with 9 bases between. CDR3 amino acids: CASSVAGTETQYF. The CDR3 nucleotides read TGTGCCAGCAGCGTGGCGGGTACAGAGACCCAGTACTTC.

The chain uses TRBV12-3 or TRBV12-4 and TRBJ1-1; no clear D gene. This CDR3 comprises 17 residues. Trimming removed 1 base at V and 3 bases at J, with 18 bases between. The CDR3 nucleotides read TGTGCCAGCAGTTTAGATGTCAGGACCGAGGTCTACACTGAAGCTTTCTTT. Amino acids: CASSLDVRTEVYTEAFF.

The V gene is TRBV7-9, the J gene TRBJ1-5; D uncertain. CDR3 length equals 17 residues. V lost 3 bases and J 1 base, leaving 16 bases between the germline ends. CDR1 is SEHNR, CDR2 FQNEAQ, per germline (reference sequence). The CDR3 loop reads CASSLVLTEASNQPQHF. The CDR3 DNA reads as TGTGCCAGCAGCTTGGTGCTGACTGAAGCGAGCAATCAGCCCCAGCATTTT.